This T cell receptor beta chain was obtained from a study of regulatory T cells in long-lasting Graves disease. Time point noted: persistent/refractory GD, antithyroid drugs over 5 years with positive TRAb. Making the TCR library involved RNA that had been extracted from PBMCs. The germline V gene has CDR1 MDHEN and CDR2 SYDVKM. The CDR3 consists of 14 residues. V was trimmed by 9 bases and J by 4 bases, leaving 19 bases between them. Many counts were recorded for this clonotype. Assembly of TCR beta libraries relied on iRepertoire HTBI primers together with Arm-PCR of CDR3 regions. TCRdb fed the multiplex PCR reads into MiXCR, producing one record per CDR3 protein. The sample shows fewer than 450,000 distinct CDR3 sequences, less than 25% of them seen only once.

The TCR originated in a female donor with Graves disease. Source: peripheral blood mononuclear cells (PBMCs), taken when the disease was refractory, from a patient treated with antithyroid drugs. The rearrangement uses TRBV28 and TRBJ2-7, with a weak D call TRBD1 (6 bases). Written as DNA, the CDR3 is TGTGCCAGTCCAAGTGGACAGACACTTTACGAGCAGTACTTC. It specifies CASPSGQTLYEQYF.